This T cell receptor (beta chain) was observed in a study of monozygotic twins with inflammatory bowel disease (dated by TCRdb to between 2017 and 2020). A note on the overall study: A total of some 28 monozygotic twin pairs were included in the full study, comprising nine German pairs (four IBD-concordant, five IBD-discordant) and 19 IBD-discordant Danish pairs. Disease-associated traits were sought mainly through comparisons between IBD patients and their genetically identical healthy co-twins within discordant pairs. Each individual had, on average, about 151 000 unique TCRalpha sequences and 181 000 unique TCRbeta sequences available for analysis.

Broader findings and caveats from the paper: Repertoire similarity did not differ between concordant and discordant twins, which could be due to limited statistical power. IBD patients had lower TCRbeta repertoire diversity, measured by the inverse Simpson index, than their healthy co-twins. Different T cell subtypes could not be distinguished in the analysis. Because patients received different immunosuppressive treatments, the repertoires may have picked up extra background noise and variability between individuals. The results gave no support for a single strong signal or clonotype linked to IBD. IBD patients shared fewer clonotypes with other individuals than healthy twins did, most markedly in patients showing signs of disease activity.

Libraries were constructed by 5' RACE. Each TCR library was prepared from about 4,000 ng of total RNA. For each sample, cDNA synthesis was carried out in eight separate reactions using SMARTScribe reverse transcriptase. During cDNA synthesis, template switching introduced unique molecular identifiers that contained a 6-nucleotide sample barcode. TCRalpha and TCRbeta cDNA was amplified in two nested PCRs of about 17 and 10 cycles, and bead purification was carried out after each PCR. Before amplification, the cDNA was treated with uracil DNA-glycosylase and purified using the QIAquick PCR purification kit. The second PCR was the step at which Illumina TruSeq-compatible adapters and sample-specific barcodes were added. Library quality and concentration were checked on TapeStation and Qubit, and libraries were pooled at about 5 ng each. Sequencing of pooled libraries was carried out on an Illumina HiSeq2500 single-index Rapid Run using 2 x 100 bp reads and custom sequencing primers. In the paper's pipeline: UMI-based consensus assembly with MiGEC version 1.2.6 was used to correct PCR and sequencing errors. MiXCR version 2.1.1 was used to carry out V(D)J alignment, clonotype assembly and CDR3 extraction. To normalise gene usage, clonotype sharing and MAIT/NKT TCR abundance, the analysis used the top 1000, 10 000 and 20 000 clonotypes per sample. After downsampling to 27 000 UMIs, diversity was calculated as the inverse Simpson index using the vegan R package. Paired Mann-Whitney U tests were applied to discordant twin pairs, with Benjamini-Hochberg correction for multiple testing. Each CDR3 protein sequence appears as one entry after TCRdb reprocessed the reads, and no DNA is included. What appears here as the V and J calls and clone size reflects TCRdb's work, not the paper's. The sample's own table lists under 200,000 distinct CDR3 sequences. Of the sample, over 2.5% is held by the ten largest clones.

Concerning this clonotype: This receptor's antigen is unknown.

From each donor, an approximately 2.6 ml peripheral blood sample was collected into PAXgene tubes and kept at -80 degrees C. Without T cell sorting, total RNA was isolated from whole blood using the PAXgene blood miRNA kit on an automated QIAcube. Peripheral blood from monozygotic twin pairs who were concordant or discordant for inflammatory bowel disease underwent deep TCRalpha and TCRbeta repertoire profiling using unique molecular barcoding. Smoking habits were recorded for all twin pairs, and individuals were classified as current, former or never smokers. The sequencing sample was made of blood. The TCR sequence derives from a human donor with ulcerative colitis or Crohn's disease, or a healthy co-twin of an affected twin (not recorded which).

CDR3 loop: CASYRDRGTYEQYF. The receptor chain draws on TRBV6-1 and TRBJ2-7; with no DNA, the TCRdb D assignment of TRBD1 cannot be verified. Per the germline V gene, MNHNS is the CDR1 and SASEGT is the CDR2. The CDR3 holds 14 amino acids from the cysteine to the phenylalanine. DNA is not on record.